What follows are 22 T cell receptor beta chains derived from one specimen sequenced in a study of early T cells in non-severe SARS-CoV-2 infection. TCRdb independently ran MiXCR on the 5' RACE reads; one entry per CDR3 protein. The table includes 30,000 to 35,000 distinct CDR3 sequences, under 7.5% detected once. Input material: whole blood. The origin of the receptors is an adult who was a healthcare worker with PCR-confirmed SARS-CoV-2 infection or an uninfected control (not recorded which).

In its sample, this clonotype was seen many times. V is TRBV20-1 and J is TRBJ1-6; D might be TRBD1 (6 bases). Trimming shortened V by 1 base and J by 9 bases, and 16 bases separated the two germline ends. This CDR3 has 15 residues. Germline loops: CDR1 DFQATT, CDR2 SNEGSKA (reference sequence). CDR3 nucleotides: TGCAGTGCTAGAGTGGGGGCGTCTTTGGTTTCACCCCTCCACTTT. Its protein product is CSARVGASLVSPLHF.

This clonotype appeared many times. The DNA of the CDR3 is TGTGCCAGCAGTGCAGGGACCCAGTACTTC. It codes for CASSAGTQYF. V and J are TRBV2 and TRBJ2-5; D unclear. The CDR3 has 10 amino acids. V gave up 4 bases and J gave up 7 bases, with 4 bases separating them. Germline V gene data show CDR1 as SNHLY and CDR2 as FYNNEI.

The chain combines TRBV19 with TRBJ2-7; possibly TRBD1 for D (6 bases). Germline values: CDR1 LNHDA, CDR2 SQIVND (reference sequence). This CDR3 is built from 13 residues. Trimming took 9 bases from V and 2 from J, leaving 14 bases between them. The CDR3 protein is CASRRTETYEQYF. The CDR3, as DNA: TGTGCCAGCAGAAGGACAGAGACCTACGAGCAGTACTTC.

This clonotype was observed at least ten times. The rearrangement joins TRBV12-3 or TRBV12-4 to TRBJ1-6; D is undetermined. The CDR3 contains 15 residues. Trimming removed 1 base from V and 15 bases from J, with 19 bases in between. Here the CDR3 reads CASSLGRQPGGGLHF. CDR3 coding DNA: TGTGCCAGCAGTTTAGGTCGGCAGCCGGGCGGAGGCCTCCACTTT.

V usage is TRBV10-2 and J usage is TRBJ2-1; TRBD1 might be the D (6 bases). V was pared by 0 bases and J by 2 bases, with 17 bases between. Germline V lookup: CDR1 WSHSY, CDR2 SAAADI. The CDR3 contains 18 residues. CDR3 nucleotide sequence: TGCGCCAGCAGTGAGTCGTCCCCCCAGGGGACCACCTACAATGAGCAGTTCTTC. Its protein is CASSESSPQGTTYNEQFF.

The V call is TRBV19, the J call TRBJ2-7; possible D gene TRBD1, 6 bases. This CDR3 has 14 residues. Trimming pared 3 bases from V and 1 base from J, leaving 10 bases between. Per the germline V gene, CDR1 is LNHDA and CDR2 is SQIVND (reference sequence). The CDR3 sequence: CASSIVGASYEQYF. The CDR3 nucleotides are TGTGCCAGTAGTATTGTGGGGGCGTCCTACGAGCAGTACTTC.

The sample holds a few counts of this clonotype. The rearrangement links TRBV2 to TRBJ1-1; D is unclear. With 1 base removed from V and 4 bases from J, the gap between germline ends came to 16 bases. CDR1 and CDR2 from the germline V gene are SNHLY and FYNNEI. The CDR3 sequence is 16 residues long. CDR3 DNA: TGTGCCAGCAGTGAAGGGCCCTTCGGCAGCGGCACTGAAGCTTTCTTT. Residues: CASSEGPFGSGTEAFF. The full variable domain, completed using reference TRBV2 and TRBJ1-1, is EPEVTQTPSHQVTQMGQEVILRCVPISNHLYFYWYRQILGQKVEFLVSFYNNEISEKSEIFDDQFSVERPDGSNFTLKIRSTKLEDSAMYFCASSEGPFGSGTEAFFGQGTRLTVV.

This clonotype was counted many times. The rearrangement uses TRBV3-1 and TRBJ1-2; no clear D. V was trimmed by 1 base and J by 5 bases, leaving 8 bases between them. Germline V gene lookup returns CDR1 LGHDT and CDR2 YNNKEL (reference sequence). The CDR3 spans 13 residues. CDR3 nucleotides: TGTGCCAGCAGCCAAGTAGGGCATTATGGCTACACCTTC. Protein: CASSQVGHYGYTF.

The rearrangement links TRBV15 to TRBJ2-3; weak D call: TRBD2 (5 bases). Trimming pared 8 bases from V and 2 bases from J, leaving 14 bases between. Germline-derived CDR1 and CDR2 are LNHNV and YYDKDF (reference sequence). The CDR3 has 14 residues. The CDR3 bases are TGTGCCACCGTGAGGGCTAGAAACACAGATACGCAGTATTTT. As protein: CATVRARNTDTQYF.

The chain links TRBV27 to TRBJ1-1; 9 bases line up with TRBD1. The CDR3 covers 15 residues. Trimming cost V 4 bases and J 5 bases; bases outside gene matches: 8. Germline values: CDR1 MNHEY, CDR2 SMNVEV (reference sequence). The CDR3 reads CASSWGTGQGTEAFF. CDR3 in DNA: TGTGCCAGCAGTTGGGGGACAGGGCAAGGAACTGAAGCTTTCTTT.

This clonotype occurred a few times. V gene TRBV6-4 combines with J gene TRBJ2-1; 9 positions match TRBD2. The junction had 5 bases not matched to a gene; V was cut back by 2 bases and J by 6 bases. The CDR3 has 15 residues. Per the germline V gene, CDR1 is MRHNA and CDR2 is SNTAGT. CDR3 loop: CASSDDSGSPNEQFF. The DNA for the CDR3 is TGTGCCAGCAGTGACGATAGCGGGAGCCCCAATGAGCAGTTCTTC.

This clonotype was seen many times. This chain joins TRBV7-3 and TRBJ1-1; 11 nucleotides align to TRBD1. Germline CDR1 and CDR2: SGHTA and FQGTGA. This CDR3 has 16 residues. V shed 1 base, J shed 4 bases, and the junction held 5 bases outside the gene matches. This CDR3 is CASSLMGQGVSTEAFF. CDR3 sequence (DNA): TGTGCCAGCAGCTTAATGGGACAGGGGGTAAGCACTGAAGCTTTCTTT.

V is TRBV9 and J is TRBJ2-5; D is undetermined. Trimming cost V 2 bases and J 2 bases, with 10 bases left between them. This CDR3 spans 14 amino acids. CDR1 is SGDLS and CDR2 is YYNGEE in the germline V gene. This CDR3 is CASSVGPTQETQYF. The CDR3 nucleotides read TGTGCCAGCAGCGTGGGTCCTACTCAAGAGACCCAGTACTTC.

In DNA form, the CDR3 reads TGTGCCAGCATCCTCCAGGGGACCTCCTACGAGCAGTACTTC. This gives the protein CASILQGTSYEQYF. This chain uses TRBV11-2 with TRBJ2-7; tentative D call: TRBD1 (6 bases). Germline loops: CDR1 SGHAT, CDR2 FQNNGV. The CDR3 runs to 14 residues. Trimming stripped 7 bases from V and 0 bases from J, with 13 bases between.

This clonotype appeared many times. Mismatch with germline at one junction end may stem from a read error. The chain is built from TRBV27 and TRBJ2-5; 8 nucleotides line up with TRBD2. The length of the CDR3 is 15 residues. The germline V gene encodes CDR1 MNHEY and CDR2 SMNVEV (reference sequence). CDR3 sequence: CASSSELADQETQYF. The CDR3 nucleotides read TGCGCCAGCAGTTCCGAACTAGCGGACCAAGAGACCCAGTACTTC.

For the CDR3, the DNA is TGCGCCAGCAGCTTGAATCAAGAGACCCAGTACTTC. Its translation: CASSLNQETQYF. This rearrangement joins TRBV5-1 to TRBJ2-5; D not certain. Germline CDR1 is SGHRS and CDR2 is YFSETQ. The CDR3 covers 12 residues. V lost 1 base and J lost 2, with 3 bases in between.

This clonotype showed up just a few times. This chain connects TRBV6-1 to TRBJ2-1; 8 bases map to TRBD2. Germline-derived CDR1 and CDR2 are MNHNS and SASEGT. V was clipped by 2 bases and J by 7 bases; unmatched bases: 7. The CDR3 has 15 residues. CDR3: CASSESGSPTNEQFF. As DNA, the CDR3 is TGTGCCAGCAGTGAAAGCGGGAGCCCTACTAATGAGCAGTTCTTC.

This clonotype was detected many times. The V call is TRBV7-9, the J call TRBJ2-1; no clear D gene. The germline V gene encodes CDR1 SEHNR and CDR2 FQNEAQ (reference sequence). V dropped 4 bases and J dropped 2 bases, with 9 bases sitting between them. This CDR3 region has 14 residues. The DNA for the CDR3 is TGTGCCAGCAGCTCCGACTCAGCCTACAATGAGCAGTTCTTC. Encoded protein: CASSSDSAYNEQFF.

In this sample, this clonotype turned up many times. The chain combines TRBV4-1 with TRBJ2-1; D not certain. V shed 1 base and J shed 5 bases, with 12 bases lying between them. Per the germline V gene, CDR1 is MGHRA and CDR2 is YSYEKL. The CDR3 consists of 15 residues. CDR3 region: CASSQVGARNNEQFF. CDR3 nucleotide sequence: TGCGCCAGCAGCCAAGTAGGTGCTAGGAACAATGAGCAGTTCTTC.

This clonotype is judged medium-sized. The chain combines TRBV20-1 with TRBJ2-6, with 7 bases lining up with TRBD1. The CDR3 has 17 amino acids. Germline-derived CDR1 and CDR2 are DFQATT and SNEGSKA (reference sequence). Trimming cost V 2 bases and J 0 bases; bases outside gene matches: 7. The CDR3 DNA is TGCAGTGCTAGATGGGCAGGGGGTGGCTCTGGGGCCAACGTCCTGACTTTC. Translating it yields CSARWAGGGSGANVLTF.

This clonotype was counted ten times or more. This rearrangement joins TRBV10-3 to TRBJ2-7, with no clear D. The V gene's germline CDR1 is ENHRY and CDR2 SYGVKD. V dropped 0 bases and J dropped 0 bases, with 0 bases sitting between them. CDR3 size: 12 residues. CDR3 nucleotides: TGTGCCATCAGTGAGTCCTCCTACGAGCAGTACTTC. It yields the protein CAISESSYEQYF.

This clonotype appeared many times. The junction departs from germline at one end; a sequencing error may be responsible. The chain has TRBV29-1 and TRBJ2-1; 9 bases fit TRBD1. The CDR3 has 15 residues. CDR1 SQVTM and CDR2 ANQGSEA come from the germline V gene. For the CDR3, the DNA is TGCAGCGCTGAAACCCCCGGGACAGGGTACGATGAGCAGTTCTTC. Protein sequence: CSAETPGTGYDEQFF.